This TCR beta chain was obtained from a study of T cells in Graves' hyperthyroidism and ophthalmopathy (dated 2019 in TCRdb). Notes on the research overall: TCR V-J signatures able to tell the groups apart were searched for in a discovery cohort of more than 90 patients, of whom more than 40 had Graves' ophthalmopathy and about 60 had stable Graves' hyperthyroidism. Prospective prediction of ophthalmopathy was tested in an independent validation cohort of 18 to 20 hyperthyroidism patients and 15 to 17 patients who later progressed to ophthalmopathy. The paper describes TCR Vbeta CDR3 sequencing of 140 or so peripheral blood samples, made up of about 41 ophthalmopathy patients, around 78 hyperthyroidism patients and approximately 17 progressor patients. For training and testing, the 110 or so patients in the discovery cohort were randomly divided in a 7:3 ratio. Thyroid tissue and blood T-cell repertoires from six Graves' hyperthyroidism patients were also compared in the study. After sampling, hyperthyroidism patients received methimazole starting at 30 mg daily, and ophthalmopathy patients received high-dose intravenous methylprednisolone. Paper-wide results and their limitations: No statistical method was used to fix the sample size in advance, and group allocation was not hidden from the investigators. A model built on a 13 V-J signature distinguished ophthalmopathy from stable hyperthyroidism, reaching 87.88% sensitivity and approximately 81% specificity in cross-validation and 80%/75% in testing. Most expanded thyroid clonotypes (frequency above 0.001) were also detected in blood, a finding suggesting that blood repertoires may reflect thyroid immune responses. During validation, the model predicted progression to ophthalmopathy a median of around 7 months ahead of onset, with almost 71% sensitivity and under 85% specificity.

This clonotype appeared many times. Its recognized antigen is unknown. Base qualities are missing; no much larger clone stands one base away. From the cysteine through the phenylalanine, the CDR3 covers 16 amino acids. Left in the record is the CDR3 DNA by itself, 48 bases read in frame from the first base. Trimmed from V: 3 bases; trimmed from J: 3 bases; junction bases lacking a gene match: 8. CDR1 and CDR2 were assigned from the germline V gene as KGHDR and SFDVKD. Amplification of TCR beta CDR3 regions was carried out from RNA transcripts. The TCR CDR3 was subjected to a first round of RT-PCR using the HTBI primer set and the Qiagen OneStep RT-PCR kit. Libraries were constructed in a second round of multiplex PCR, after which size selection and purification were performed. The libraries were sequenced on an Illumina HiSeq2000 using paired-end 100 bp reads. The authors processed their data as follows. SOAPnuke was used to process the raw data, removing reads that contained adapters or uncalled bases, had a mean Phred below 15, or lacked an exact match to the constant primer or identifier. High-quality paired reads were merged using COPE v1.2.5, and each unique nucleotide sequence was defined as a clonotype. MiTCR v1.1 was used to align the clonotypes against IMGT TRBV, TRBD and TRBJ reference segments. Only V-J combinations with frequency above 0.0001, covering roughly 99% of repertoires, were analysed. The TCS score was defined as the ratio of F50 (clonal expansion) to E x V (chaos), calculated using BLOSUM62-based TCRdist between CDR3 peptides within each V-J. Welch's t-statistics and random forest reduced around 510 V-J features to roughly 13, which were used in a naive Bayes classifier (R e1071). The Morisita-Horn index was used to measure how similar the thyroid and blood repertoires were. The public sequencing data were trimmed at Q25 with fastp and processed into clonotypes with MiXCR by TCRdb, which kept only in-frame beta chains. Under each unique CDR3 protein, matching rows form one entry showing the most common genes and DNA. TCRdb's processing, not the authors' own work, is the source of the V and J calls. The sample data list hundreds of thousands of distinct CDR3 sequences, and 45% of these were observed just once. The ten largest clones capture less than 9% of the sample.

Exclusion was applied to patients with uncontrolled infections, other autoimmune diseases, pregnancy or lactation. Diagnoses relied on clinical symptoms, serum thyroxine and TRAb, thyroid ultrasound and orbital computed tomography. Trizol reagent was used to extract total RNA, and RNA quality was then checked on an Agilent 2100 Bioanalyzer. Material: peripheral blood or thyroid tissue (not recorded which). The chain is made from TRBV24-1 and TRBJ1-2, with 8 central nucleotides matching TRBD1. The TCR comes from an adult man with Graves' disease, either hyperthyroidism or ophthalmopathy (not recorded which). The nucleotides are TGTGCCACCAGTGATGCCGACAGGGGTTTAGACTATGGCTACACCTTC. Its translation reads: CATSDADRGLDYGYTF.